The subject of this entry is one T cell receptor beta chain. This entry comes from a study of PD-1 blockade in classical Hodgkin lymphoma. The patients all showed relapse after autologous stem cell transplantation, while their brentuximab vedotin exposure varied. TCRdb's copy holds only in-frame clones and misses some; the assay was immunoSEQ multiplex PCR. The data contain approximately 160,000 clones, about 81% of them singletons. There are 14 residues in the CDR3. V lost 4 bases to trimming and J lost 0 bases, with 10 bases between them. In germline, CDR1 is SGDLS, CDR2 YYNGEE. This clonotype originated in a human donor with classical Hodgkin lymphoma. The chain carries TRBV9 and TRBJ1-1; D might be TRBD1 (5 bases). The material was peripheral blood mononuclear cells (PBMCs), obtained before the second cycle of nivolumab. CDR3 nucleotides: TGTGCCAGCAGCCCAGGGCCGTTGAACACTGAAGCTTTCTTT. Protein sequence: CASSPGPLNTEAFF.